The 27 T cell receptor beta chains reported below all come from one sample, sequenced in a study of cytomegalovirus exposure and HLA in healthy donors. The PCR made use of 60 Vbeta and 13 Jbeta primers. Measured with immunoSEQ multiplex PCR; TCRdb has only the in-frame clones, and not every one. In the table there are 100,000 to 150,000 clones, approximately 80% of which are singletons. The specimen was PBMCs. The receptors originated from a female donor in good health and CMV-seropositive.

This sequence joins TRBV7-2 and TRBJ1-4, with a possible D match to TRBD1 (5 bases). In germline, CDR1 is SGHTA, CDR2 FQGNSA. Trimming removed 2 bases from V and 8 bases from J, with 18 bases in between. CDR3 size: 16 residues. The CDR3 nucleotides read TGTGCCAGCAGCTTATTTTATCTGTCCCGGGGGGAAAAACTGTTTTTT. Amino acids: CASSLFYLSRGEKLFF.

The J gene is TRBJ2-5, the V gene TRBV5-4; possibly TRBD2 for D (6 bases). Germline V gives CDR1 SGHNT, CDR2 YYREEE (reference sequence). The CDR3 runs 15 residues. Between the trimmed V and J ends, which lost 0 bases and 3 bases, there was a span of 12 bases. The CDR3 reads CASSLGGPGEETQYF. As DNA, the CDR3 is TGTGCCAGCAGCTTGGGGGGCCCGGGAGAAGAGACCCAGTACTTC.

This chain links TRBV18 with TRBJ2-5; 8 bases line up with TRBD1. Germline V lookup: CDR1 KGHSH, CDR2 LQKENI. The CDR3 covers 13 residues. The junction had 2 bases not matched to a gene; V was cut back by 4 bases and J by 4 bases. CDR3 residues: CASSRDRGETQYF. The DNA for the CDR3 is TGTGCCAGCTCACGAGACAGGGGAGAGACCCAGTACTTC.

This rearrangement joins TRBV5-1 to TRBJ2-5, with 7 positions matching TRBD1. Losses at the gene ends were 1 base for V and 0 bases for J; bases not matched to a gene: 3. Germline CDR1 reads SGHRS; CDR2 reads YFSETQ. The CDR3 contains 15 residues. The CDR3, as DNA: TGCGCCAGCAGCTTGACAGGGGCGAACCAAGAGACCCAGTACTTC. This gives the protein CASSLTGANQETQYF.

The genes are TRBV18 and TRBJ2-1; 10 nucleotides match TRBD1. The CDR3 has 15 amino acids. Germline V gives CDR1 KGHSH, CDR2 LQKENI. V dropped 5 bases and J dropped 5; count of bases not matched to a gene: 6. The CDR3 region has the DNA TGTGCCAGCTCAGGCGGGACAGGGGTGGACAATGAGCAGTTCTTC. As protein: CASSGGTGVDNEQFF.

This chain joins TRBV29-1 and TRBJ2-3; 8 bases agree with TRBD1. Germline trimming cut 7 bases from V and 4 bases from J; bases unmatched to any gene: 13. The CDR3 has 15 amino acids. Per the germline V gene, CDR1 is SQVTM and CDR2 is ANQGSEA. The CDR3 DNA reads as TGCAGCGCGCCGAGGACAGGGCGTGTTGCAGATACGCAGTATTTT. Its protein is CSAPRTGRVADTQYF.

CDR3 sequence (DNA): TGTGCCAGCAGCTCGGTTTCTGGGGCCAACGTCCTGACTTTC. Protein product: CASSSVSGANVLTF. The gene calls are TRBV7-6 and TRBJ2-6; D remains ambiguous. Germline V gene sequence: CDR1 SGHVS, CDR2 FNYEAQ. Trimming cost V 4 bases and J 1 base, with 5 bases left between them. The CDR3 runs 14 residues.

The chain couples TRBV6-1 to TRBJ1-1; D possibly corresponds to TRBD1 (5 bases). CDR1 is MNHNS, CDR2 SASEGT, per germline. Deletions cut 5 bases from V and 10 bases from J, with 17 bases between. The CDR3 contains 13 residues. The CDR3 DNA follows: TGTGCCAGCAGTACGAGTCTCAGGGAGGGAGCTTTCTTT. Translated: CASSTSLREGAFF.

The chain links TRBV29-1 to TRBJ2-7, with 16 bases identical to TRBD2. J was trimmed by 1 base and V by 6 bases; bases with no gene match: 9. The length of the CDR3 is 17 residues. Per the germline V gene, CDR1 is SQVTM and CDR2 is ANQGSEA. Here the CDR3 reads CSVGPGLAGGRSYEQYF. In nucleotides, the CDR3 is TGCAGCGTGGGGCCGGGACTAGCGGGAGGGCGTTCCTACGAGCAGTACTTC.

The chain uses TRBV27 and TRBJ2-7; the match to TRBD1 covers 7 bases. Losses at the gene ends were 9 bases for V and 2 bases for J; bases not matched to a gene: 19. Germline CDR1 is MNHEY and CDR2 is SMNVEV (reference sequence). This CDR3 spans 17 amino acids. CDR3 sequence: CARNQKLGQASTYEQYF. CDR3 coding DNA: TGTGCCAGGAACCAAAAACTAGGACAGGCCTCAACCTACGAGCAGTACTTC.

This sequence joins TRBV2 and TRBJ2-3; TRBD1 is a possible D gene (6 bases). Germline loops: CDR1 SNHLY, CDR2 FYNNEI. The CDR3 has 14 residues. V lost 7 bases and J 2 bases, leaving 13 bases between the germline ends. CDR3 sequence: CASTSRGYTDTQYF. The CDR3 coding sequence is TGTGCCAGCACCAGCAGGGGTTACACAGATACGCAGTATTTT.

A word on this clone: Sequence at one end of the junction differs from germline and may be a read error. The V and J genes are TRBV5-1 and TRBJ2-7, with a tentative D call TRBD2 (6 bases). CDR3 size: 15 residues. CDR1 SGHRS and CDR2 YFSETQ come from the germline V gene. The CDR3 region has the DNA TGCGCCAGCAGGTTGGACGCGGGACCGACCTACGAGCAGTACTTC. This gives the protein CASRLDAGPTYEQYF. The full variable domain, completed using reference TRBV5-1 and TRBJ2-7, is KAGVTQTPRYLIKTRGQQVTLSCSPISGHRSVSWYQQTPGQGLQFLFEYFSETQRNKGNFPGRFSGRQFSNSRSEMNVSTLELGDSALYLCASRLDAGPTYEQYFGPGTRLTVT.

V gene TRBV10-3 combines with J gene TRBJ1-5, with unresolved D. Germline values: CDR1 ENHRY, CDR2 SYGVKD. V was pared by 6 bases and J by 4 bases, with 7 bases between. This CDR3 has 12 amino acids. The CDR3 bases are TGTGCCATCAGGGAACAGAATCAGCCCCAGCATTTT. Residues: CAIREQNQPQHF.

The chain links TRBV7-2 to TRBJ2-2; the D gene is possibly TRBD1 (6 bases). The V gene lost 5 bases and the J gene lost 1 base, with 14 bases spanning the gap. The CDR3 has 16 amino acids. Germline CDR1 SGHTA, CDR2 FQGNSA. CDR3 nucleotide sequence: TGTGCCAGCAGCCCGGACAGCACCCTGAACACCGGGGAGCTGTTTTTT. The encoded protein is CASSPDSTLNTGELFF.

The gene calls are TRBV4-2 and TRBJ2-1, with 15 positions matching TRBD2. V shed 6 bases, J shed 8 bases, and the junction held 8 bases outside the gene matches. Germline CDR1 is LGHNA and CDR2 is YNFKEQ. This CDR3 is built from 16 residues. The CDR3 spells CASRRIGTSGRHEQFF. CDR3 bases: TGTGCCAGCAGGCGGATAGGGACTAGCGGGAGGCATGAGCAGTTCTTC.

This chain uses TRBV9 with TRBJ1-2; 12 nucleotides agree with TRBD1. This CDR3 has 15 amino acids. V shed 4 bases and J 3 bases; nucleotides not matched to a gene: 4. Germline V lookup: CDR1 SGDLS, CDR2 YYNGEE. The CDR3 sequence: CASSPGQGAYYGYTF. The CDR3 nucleotides read TGTGCCAGCAGCCCGGGACAGGGGGCTTACTATGGCTACACCTTC.

The chain joins TRBV9 to TRBJ2-5, with D tentatively TRBD2 (6 bases). Germline assignment: CDR1 SGDLS and CDR2 YYNGEE. This CDR3 is built from 13 residues. V was clipped by 4 bases and J by 5 bases, with 12 bases between them. This CDR3 is CASSITGGETQYF. The CDR3 region has the DNA TGTGCCAGCAGCATAACCGGAGGGGAGACCCAGTACTTC. The entire variable domain, with the rest obtained from reference TRBV9 and TRBJ2-5, is as follows: DSGVTQTPKHLITATGQRVTLRCSPRSGDLSVYWYQQSLDQGLQFLIQYYNGEERAKGNILERFSAQQFPDLHSELNLSSLELGDSALYFCASSITGGETQYFGPGTRLLVL.

This clone was seen only a few times. This sequence joins TRBV11-2 and TRBJ1-4, with D uncertain. The V end lost 5 bases, the J end lost 10 bases, and 14 bases lay between the germline ends. The V gene's germline CDR1 is SGHAT and CDR2 FQNNGV. The CDR3 has 13 amino acids. This chain's CDR3 is CASSARGGRKLFF. The CDR3 DNA follows: TGTGCCAGCAGCGCACGTGGAGGGCGAAAACTGTTTTTT. Complete variable domain (other parts from reference TRBV11-2 and TRBJ1-4): EAGVAQSPRYKIIEKRQSVAFWCNPISGHATLYWYQQILGQGPKLLIQFQNNGVVDDSQLPKDRFSAERLKGVDSTLKIQPAKLEDSAVYLCASSARGGRKLFFGSGTQLSVL.

This chain links TRBV18 with TRBJ1-1; 8 nucleotides agree with TRBD1. The CDR3 sequence is 16 residues long. Germline assignment: CDR1 KGHSH and CDR2 LQKENI. The V gene end was trimmed by 2 bases and the J gene end by 0 bases; junction bases not matched to a gene: 5. CDR3 protein: CASSPTTGELNTEAFF. The CDR3 DNA follows: TGTGCCAGCTCACCAACGACAGGGGAGTTGAACACTGAAGCTTTCTTT.

As DNA, the CDR3 is TGTGCCAGCTATGACAGGGTGGATCAGCCCCAGCATTTT. It specifies CASYDRVDQPQHF. This rearrangement joins TRBV6-1 to TRBJ1-5; 7 nucleotides align to TRBD1. From germline, CDR1 is MNHNS and CDR2 SASEGT. V trimming: 8 bases; J trimming: 5 bases; junction bases outside the gene matches: 6. This CDR3 contains 13 residues.

This clone was seen more than once but under ten times. The chain combines TRBV6-1 with TRBJ2-7; possibly TRBD2 for D (7 bases). The germline CDR1 and CDR2 sequences are MNHNS and SASEGT. V gave up 3 bases and J gave up 2 bases, with 11 bases separating them. This CDR3 region has 14 residues. CDR3 bases: TGTGCCAGCAGTGAGGGGGGGACACCCTACGAGCAGTACTTC. Protein sequence: CASSEGGTPYEQYF.

This clone appeared once. This rearrangement joins TRBV6-5 to TRBJ1-1; TRBD1 agrees at 8 bases. The CDR3 has 15 amino acids. Germline CDR1 reads MNHEY; CDR2 reads SVGAGI. V lost 7 bases and J lost 0; bases outside the gene matches: 7. CDR3 protein: CASTLDRAMNTEAFF. CDR3 coding DNA: TGTGCCAGCACCTTGGACAGGGCTATGAACACTGAAGCTTTCTTT.

This clone was picked up one time. The V and J genes are TRBV7-3 and TRBJ2-1; 7 nucleotides line up with TRBD1. The germline V gene has CDR1 SGHTA and CDR2 FQGTGA. There are 15 residues in the CDR3. The V and J ends lost 2 bases and 4 bases, in that order; junction bases with no gene match: 5. The CDR3 here is CASSLAGTAYNEQFF. The CDR3 coding sequence is TGTGCCAGCAGCTTAGCCGGGACAGCGTACAATGAGCAGTTCTTC.

The rearrangement joins TRBV28 to TRBJ2-5; weak D call: TRBD2 (6 bases). The CDR3 has 14 residues. V lost 3 bases, J lost 4 bases, and 12 bases lay in between. The germline V gene has CDR1 MDHEN and CDR2 SYDVKM. The chain's CDR3 is CASSFPQGGETQYF. The DNA for the CDR3 is TGTGCCAGCAGTTTCCCCCAGGGAGGAGAGACCCAGTACTTC.

This sequence joins TRBV5-1 and TRBJ2-3; no definite D call. Trimming stripped 4 bases from V and 3 bases from J, with 15 bases between. Germline V gene data show CDR1 as SGHRS and CDR2 as YFSETQ. This CDR3 has 15 amino acids. CDR3 sequence (DNA): TGCGCCAGCAGCACCCAGGCAGGCGAAACAGATACGCAGTATTTT. This encodes CASSTQAGETDTQYF.

In its sample, this clone was seen once. The V gene is TRBV5-1, the J gene TRBJ2-1, with 7 nucleotides matching TRBD2. J gave up 10 bases and V 0 bases, and 7 bases lay outside the gene matches. CDR1 is SGHRS and CDR2 is YFSETQ in the germline V gene. The CDR3 consists of 14 residues. CDR3 sequence reads: CASSLEAGLSEQFF. The CDR3 coding sequence is TGCGCCAGCAGCTTGGAAGCGGGGCTCTCGGAGCAGTTCTTC.

The CDR3 protein is CASSSGGDSSYNEQFF. The CDR3 DNA follows: TGCGCCAGCAGCTCCGGGGGGGACTCCTCCTACAATGAGCAGTTCTTC. The V gene is TRBV5-1, the J gene TRBJ2-1, with 8 nucleotides matching TRBD2. Per germline, CDR1 SGHRS and CDR2 YFSETQ. CDR3 length: 16 residues. With 3 bases clipped from V and 0 bases from J, the junction kept 5 bases outside the gene matches.